This T cell receptor beta chain was recovered during a study of blood T cell repertoires in COVID-19 (TCRdb year 2020). Context from the whole study: Collaborator samples came from the United States, Italy and Spain and covered acute and convalescent phases of COVID-19. The material from the prospective study consisted of cDNA or gDNA derived from T cells, B-cell-depleted T cells, or PBMCs. Subjects who had been exposed to COVID-19, were actively infected with it, or had recovered from it provided the deeply sampled blood TCRbeta repertoires that made up the dataset. The repertoires were made available in a free public database intended to serve as a resource for research on the immune response to SARS-CoV-2. The samples were drawn from two sources: the first 160 participants of the ongoing ImmuneRACE study, and some 1,300 subjects contributed by 6 global collaborators. Nearly every sample came with metadata listing a de-identified subject ID, COVID-19 status, age in years and sex. Where HLA class I and class II types were available, the types were taken from metadata supplied by the sample provider, not from assay-based typing. On the study overall, not on this receptor specifically: How much clinical and demographic metadata was included differed by source and by participant, and the metadata was provided uncurated.

Regarding this clone: Its antigen specificity is not known. Base qualities are missing; no much larger clone stands one base away.

Whole blood was collected in K2EDTA tubes by collaborating institutions according to the institutions' own protocols. For TCRbeta analysis, collaborators shipped samples in one of three forms: frozen whole blood, isolated PBMCs, or DNA extracted from either of those sample types. The immunoSEQ Assay, a bias-controlled multiplex PCR, was used to amplify TCRbeta CDR3 regions from genomic DNA. The study's processing was this. Nucleated cell counts per sample were estimated from amplification of reference gene primers within the assay. Sequence reads were collapsed and filtered to measure the absolute abundance of every unique TCRbeta CDR3 rearrangement. For each sample, productive Simpson clonality was calculated as the square root of Simpson's diversity index across productive rearrangements. Drawn from immuneACCESS, this table holds only the in-frame rearrangements with V and J called that TCRdb kept. Clones are partly lost; checked studies trace under half to an unresolved V gene and leave the rest unexplained. Clone size and V and J calls were adopted from that table, with D and trimming inferred from the DNA. The sample contains roughly 54,000 clones, about 84% of them found a single time. The top ten clones comprise approximately 2% of the sample.

Trimming leaves V shorter by 5 bases and J shorter by 5 bases, with the junction holding 9 bases beyond the gene matches. Reading from cysteine to phenylalanine, the CDR3 counts 15 amino acids. The entry retains the CDR3 DNA only, 45 bases that are in frame from base 1. The CDR1 and CDR2 encoded by the germline V gene are MNHEY and SVGAGI. The sequence came from a woman aged 55-70 years with acute or convalescent COVID-19. The sequenced sample consisted of peripheral blood. In this chain, TRBV6-5 is recombined with TRBJ1-5; 7 of the junction bases match TRBD1. The CDR3 protein sequence reads: CASSLTGARDQPQHF. The DNA sequence follows: TGTGCCAGCAGTCTTACAGGGGCTCGAGATCAGCCCCAGCATTTT.